This T cell receptor (beta chain) was sequenced for a study of vaccination effects on CD4 cells after COVID-19. Study-wide context: PBMC were cultured at roughly 2 million per well with around 10 IU/ml IL-2 and roughly 10 ug/ml peptides.

Study observations and caveats: There was marked clonal contraction among infection- and vaccine-induced clones late after vaccination.

Profiling relied on immunoSEQ multiplex PCR, and the TCRdb table lists in-frame clones only, not all of them. The data show tens of thousands of clones, over 65% seen once. A word on this clone: Its antigen is currently unknown.

Upon completion of 10 to 11 days in culture, CD4+ T cells were isolated. Having tested negative for nucleocapsid antibodies, the vaccine recipients showed no prior SARS-CoV-2 infection. The material sequenced was CD4+ T cells from PBMCs cultured without peptide, taken before COVID-19 vaccination. The origin of this receptor is a human donor who received a COVID-19 vaccine.

The CDR3 here is CASSSRRNRAGNTIYF. CDR3 bases: TGTGCCAGCAGCTCAAGGCGTAACAGGGCTGGAAACACCATATATTTT. The J gene is TRBJ1-3, the V gene TRBV7-8; D is perhaps TRBD1 (6 bases). V lost 4 bases, J lost 2 bases, and 15 bases lay in between. The CDR3 is made up of 16 amino acids. Looked up from germline, CDR1 is SGHVS and CDR2 is FQNEAQ.